This passage covers 2 T cell receptor beta chains from one sample sequenced in a study of T-cell reconstitution after alpha-beta-depleted transplantation in children. Researchers prepared the TCRbeta library using unique molecular identifiers, the study reports. TCRdb re-analysed the PCR reads in MiXCR, keeping a single row per CDR3 protein. The repertoire includes about 97,000 distinct CDR3 sequences, approximately 6% of them detected once, and around 5.6% sits in the top ten. The source material was PBMCs, mostly from graft donor cells, sampled 60 days after TCRalphabeta/CD19-depleted stem cell transplant. These receptors all stem from a female patient aged 2-9 years who had a stem cell transplant for Fanconi anemia, so the T cells may come from the graft donor.

This clonotype showed up just a few times. The chain combines TRBV27 with TRBJ2-1, with 7 bases that match TRBD2. The CDR3 loop spans 12 amino acids. With 2 bases clipped from V and 13 bases from J, the junction kept 5 bases outside the gene matches. Germline V gives CDR1 MNHEY, CDR2 SMNVEV (reference sequence). In DNA, the CDR3 is TGTGCCAGCAGTTTAACAGCGGGGCCTCAGTTCTTC. Its protein product is CASSLTAGPQFF.

This clonotype was picked up many times. The chain joins TRBV7-9 to TRBJ2-7, with D uncertain. The CDR3 length is 14 residues. The germline V gene has CDR1 SEHNR and CDR2 FQNEAQ (reference sequence). V gave up 3 bases and J gave up 2 bases, with 11 bases separating them. CDR3 protein: CASSFRSTPYEQYF. The CDR3 bases are TGTGCCAGCAGCTTCCGCAGTACCCCCTACGAGCAGTACTTC.